This T cell receptor beta chain is from a study of blood T cells in healthy people across ages (dated by TCRdb to between 2014 and 2016). Study-level background: In model experiments, template switching captured about one uniquely barcoded TCR beta cDNA molecule for every two T cells. Four age groups were formed from the donors: young (average approximately 15 years), middle-aged (approximately 39), aged (roughly 58) and long-lived (82). To avoid experimental bias, donors of different ages were randomly spread across the sequencing lanes. The study analyzed two additional independent replicas of 1 million unique cDNA reads from the same blood draw for two donors, one aged 18 to 30 and one aged 80 or older. To track age-related changes in TCR beta repertoire diversity, the study relied on deep sequencing normalized with unique cDNA molecular identifiers. What the work shows at the level of the full study, not this receptor alone: Estimates of total diversity based on one million sequenced T cells were considered lower bounds and underestimates. As age increased, observed TCR beta diversity per million T cells dropped in a roughly linear way, and a significant reduction was already evident by age around 41. Compared with the aged group, the long-lived group had more naive CD4+ T cells, fewer expanded clones and increased TCR diversity, suggesting age selection. A strong correlation was found between observed TCR beta diversity and the percentage of naive T cells measured by flow cytometry. Because the CMV infection status of the donors was unknown, age-related changes in expanded clonotypes may potentially have been confounded. Bulk unsorted PBMC profiling prevented conclusive comparison of naive and antigen-experienced compartments.

The library came from 5' RACE. The sequencing machine was an Illumina HiSeq 2500. A second PCR of roughly 7 to 12 cycles was run with a J-beta primer mix and a sample-barcoded 5' primer. A unique molecular identifier was introduced onto each TCR beta cDNA molecule by a template-switch 5' adaptor carrying 12 random nucleotides. Each sample yielded at least 2.5 million CDR3-containing paired-end reads. First-strand cDNA synthesis was performed from all RNA using the Mint cDNA synthesis kit, with priming by a TRBC-specific oligonucleotide. Following uracil-DNA glycosylase treatment, a first 18-cycle PCR with universal primers M1SS and BC2_uni_R was performed on all cDNA. The published analysis was carried out like this. For normalization, 1 million high-quality reads were randomly selected from each sample, with every read carrying a distinct molecular identifier. Reads with shared molecular identifiers were discarded instead of being binned into consensus sequences. MiTCR, with a Q25 quality threshold and the strictest error-elimination algorithm, was used for CDR3 identification, clonotype clustering and error correction. A nonparametric unseen species model using Euler transformation provided a lower-bound estimate of total TCR beta diversity. The public sequencing data were trimmed at Q25 with fastp and processed into clonotypes with MiXCR by TCRdb, which kept only in-frame beta chains. A single entry per CDR3 protein holds the most common genes and DNA from its merged rows. Here the V and J calls rest on TCRdb's processing, not on the authors' analysis. The sample profile shows about 1.1 million distinct CDR3 sequences; around two fifths of them were found once. In total, the top ten clones hold around 13% of the sample.

Comment on this clonotype: Its cognate antigen has yet to be identified. It has no much larger one-base neighbor in the sample; base qualities were not kept.

Systemically healthy Caucasian individuals from Russia, approximately 39 in total and aged roughly 6 to 100 years, were included as donors. Each donor gave approximately 9.3 milliliters of peripheral blood, collected into EDTA-treated Vacutainer tubes. Ficoll-Paque density-gradient centrifugation was used to isolate PBMCs, with at least 6 million per sample. Total RNA, at least 5 micrograms per sample, was extracted from PBMCs with Trizol reagent. For every donor, an aliquot of PBMCs went through flow cytometry to measure the percentages of naive CD45RAhigh/CD27high T cells. The sequence was obtained from a young man in good health. Sequencing was performed on blood.

The CDR3 here reads CASSSLQGDTQYF. The nucleotide sequence is TGTGCCAGCAGCTCCCTACAGGGAGATACGCAGTATTTT. Rearrangement joined TRBV7-2 to TRBJ2-3; TRBD1 is a possible D gene, resting on 6 matching bases. CDR3 length: 13 amino acids, cysteine to phenylalanine. The read is trimmed to its CDR3 DNA, 39 bases read in frame from base 1. The germline ends are 10 bases apart after V is trimmed by 4 bases and J by 5 bases. The germline V gene sets CDR1 to SGHTA and CDR2 to FQGNSA.